This T cell receptor beta chain was identified in a study of siplizumab effects on memory and regulatory T cells. Points from the study as a whole: Researchers could not give a naive or memory phenotype to roughly 75-96% of proliferating CD4+ or CD8+ clones. Siplizumab gave mappable alloreactive CD4+ clones an average Treg-derived fraction of about 72%, against roughly 27% in controls. Naive T cells, seemingly more diverse than memory cells, seemed major alloresponse contributors.

A word on this clone: Antigen specificity is unknown.

Sequenced by immunoSEQ multiplex PCR; TCRdb stores in-frame clones only, minus some. This table has fewer than 70,000 clones, 88% appearing once. CDR3 length: 13 amino acids. V shed 5 bases and J shed 5 bases, with 12 bases lying between them. From germline, CDR1 is MNHEY and CDR2 SMNVEV (reference sequence). The TCR originated in a human donor in good health. Sequencing was carried out using Tregs sorted from blood. V usage is TRBV27 and J usage is TRBJ1-1; maybe TRBD1 (5 bases). DNA for the CDR3: TGTGCCAGCAGTCCCCGGGGCTCGACTGAAGCTTTCTTT. It translates to CASSPRGSTEAFF.